This is a list of T cell receptor beta chains from one sample in a study of vaccination effects on CD4 cells after COVID-19. TCRdb's copy holds only in-frame clones and misses some; the assay was immunoSEQ multiplex PCR. The profile covers tens of thousands of clones, with around 75% appearing a single time and about 35% taken by the ten largest. These receptors have no known antigen. Source: CD4+ T cells from PBMCs cultured with a peptide pool, taken before COVID-19 vaccination. These receptor sequences come from a human donor who had a prior SARS-CoV-2 infection. CDR3s include the opening cysteine and the closing phenylalanine or tryptophan. D genes are given only for firm matches. Clone sizes are given selectively: once, few, many, or a class where the clone is expanded.

clone_size d_call j_call v_call cdr3_nt cdr3_aa
. TRBD2 TRBJ2-7 TRBV11-2 TGTGCCAGCAGCTCCAGGACTAGCGGGAGTGTATTCTCCTACGAGCAGTACTTC CASSSRTSGSVFSYEQYF
. . TRBJ2-1 TRBV11-3 TGTGCCAGCAGCTTAGCGGGTTCACAAGGAGAGCAGTTCTTC CASSLAGSQGEQFF
few TRBD2 TRBJ2-1 TRBV5-1 TGCGCCAGCAGCTACAGCGGGGGGTACTCCTACAATGAGCAGTTCTTC CASSYSGGYSYNEQFF
. . TRBJ2-7 TRBV6-1 TGTGCCAGCAGTGAAGCCCGGCCGGGCGAGCAGTACTTC CASSEARPGEQYF
few . TRBJ1-6 TRBV5-1 TGCGCCAGCAGCTTGGATCCAAATTCACCCCTCCACTTT CASSLDPNSPLHF
few . TRBJ2-3 TRBV4-3 TGCGCCAGCAGCCAAGAAGGGAATACGCAGTATTTT CASSQEGNTQYF
. TRBD2 TRBJ2-2 TRBV5-4 TGTGCCAGCAGCTGGGCTGGGACTAGACTCACCGGGGAGCTGTTTTTT CASSWAGTRLTGELFF
few . TRBJ1-6 TRBV6-6 TGTGCCAGCAGTCGCGACAGTAGTACCCTTCATTCCTATAATTCACCCCTCCACTTT CASSRDSSTLHSYNSPLHF
. . TRBJ1-2 TRBV18 TGTGCCAGCTCACCACTGGGCTTGGATGGCTACACCTTC CASSPLGLDGYTF
. . TRBJ2-7 TRBV30 TGTGCCTGGAGCCCGGACACCTACGAGCAGTACTTC CAWSPDTYEQYF
. TRBD1 TRBJ1-2 TRBV6-5 TGTGCCAGCAGTTTCAGACAGGGTTGGAGCTATGGCTACACCTTC CASSFRQGWSYGYTF
. . TRBJ2-2 TRBV14 TGTGCCAGCAGTCTCCACTGGCCCCCGGGGGAGCTGTTTTTT CASSLHWPPGELFF
. . TRBJ1-5 TRBV27 TGTGCCAGCAGTTTAGATGGGGGTAGCAATCAGCCCCAGCATTTT CASSLDGGSNQPQHF
few . TRBJ1-1 TRBV20-1 TGCAGTGCTCACCGCCGGTTGGGAGCTTTCTTT CSAHRRLGAFF
. . TRBJ2-7 TRBV6-5 TGTGCCAGCAGTCGGGACCGCACGCGGTACTTC CASSRDRTRYF
. TRBD1 TRBJ2-6 TRBV18 TGTGCCAGCTCACGACAGGGTTCTGGGGCCAACGTCCTGACTTTC CASSRQGSGANVLTF
. TRBD2 TRBJ2-1 TRBV7-2 TGTGCCAGCAGCTTTCTCGGGGGGTCCTACAATGAGCAGTTCTTC CASSFLGGSYNEQFF
. . TRBJ2-2 TRBV7-2 TGTGCCAGCAGCTTAGTGGGAGGTACCACCGGGGAGCTGTTTTTT CASSLVGGTTGELFF
. . TRBJ1-1 TRBV11-1 TGTGCCAGCAGCCACACACGAGGAAGGGGGAGCACTGAAGCTTTCTTT CASSHTRGRGSTEAFF
. . TRBJ2-7 TRBV12-5 TGTGCTAGTGGTCGCGGACAGTACGAGCAGTACTTC CASGRGQYEQYF
. TRBD2 TRBJ2-1 TRBV11-3 TGTGCCAGCAGCGACCCTAGCGGGAGGGCCTCCGATGAGCAGTTCTTC CASSDPSGRASDEQFF
. . TRBJ1-4 TRBV4-3 TGCGCCAGCAGCCAAGGGCTGGGCAGAGTTAATGAAAAACTGTTTTTT CASSQGLGRVNEKLFF
. TRBD1 TRBJ2-6 TRBV7-9 TGTGCCAGCAGCCGAACCGCGACAGGGGATCCTGGGGCCAACGTCCTGACTTTC CASSRTATGDPGANVLTF
. . TRBJ1-1 TRBV5-4 TGTGCCAGCAGCTTGACGGAAGGGCGCGCTTTCTTT CASSLTEGRAFF
. . TRBJ2-1 TRBV12-3/TRBV12-4 TGTGCCAGCAGTTACCGGGATTCGCAGTTCTTC CASSYRDSQFF
once . TRBJ2-7 TRBV4-1 TGCGCCAGCAGCCTTAGGACAGCCATCTCCTACGAGCAGTACTTC CASSLRTAISYEQYF
. . TRBJ2-7 TRBV19 TGTGCCAGTAGTGAGGGATGGAGCTCCTACGAGCAGTACTTC CASSEGWSSYEQYF
. TRBD2 TRBJ2-3 TRBV7-3 TGTGCCAGCAGCTTATGGCGGGGGGCAGATACGCAGTATTTT CASSLWRGADTQYF
once . TRBJ2-7 TRBV6-5 TGTGCCAGCACCCCGGGGAGACTCTACGAGCAGTACTTC CASTPGRLYEQYF
. TRBD1 TRBJ1-5 TRBV9 TGTGCCAGCAGTAAAACAGGGGTGAATCAGCCCCAGCATTTT CASSKTGVNQPQHF
. . TRBJ1-5 TRBV28 TGTGCCAGCGTCCTCGGACGGAATAGCAATCAGCCCCAGCATTTT CASVLGRNSNQPQHF
few . TRBJ1-5 TRBV2 TGTGCCAGCAGTGAAGCGCAAAAGGGGCATCAGCCCCAGCATTTT CASSEAQKGHQPQHF
once . TRBJ2-7 TRBV6-5 TGTGCCAGCATTTGGTCTTCCTACGAGCAGTACTTC CASIWSSYEQYF
. TRBD2 TRBJ2-7 TRBV30 TGTGCCTGGAGTTCCGGGGGGGGTAACTACGAGCAGTACTTC CAWSSGGGNYEQYF
. . TRBJ2-3 TRBV9 TGTGCCAGCAGCGTTAGCACAGATACGCAGTATTTT CASSVSTDTQYF
. . TRBJ2-7 TRBV5-4 TGTGCCAGCAGCTTAGGGTCGATGAGCACCTACGAGCAGTACTTC CASSLGSMSTYEQYF
. . TRBJ2-5 TRBV7-2 TGTGCCAGCAGCCAAAAGGCAGGGTTGGCGACCCAGTACTTC CASSQKAGLATQYF
. . TRBJ2-3 TRBV6-5 TGTGCCAGCACGGGTGCGTCAGATACGCAGTATTTT CASTGASDTQYF